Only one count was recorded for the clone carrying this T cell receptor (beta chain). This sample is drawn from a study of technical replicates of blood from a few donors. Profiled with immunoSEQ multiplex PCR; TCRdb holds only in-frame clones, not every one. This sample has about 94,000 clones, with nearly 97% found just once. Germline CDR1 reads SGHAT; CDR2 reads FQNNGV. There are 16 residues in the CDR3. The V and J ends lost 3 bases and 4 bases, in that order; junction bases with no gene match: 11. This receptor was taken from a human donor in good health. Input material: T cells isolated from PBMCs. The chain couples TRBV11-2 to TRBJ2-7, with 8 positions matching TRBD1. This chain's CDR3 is CASSFGTGGSFYEQYF. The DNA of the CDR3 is TGTGCCAGCAGCTTTGGGACAGGAGGTTCCTTTTACGAGCAGTACTTC.